This TCR beta chain came from a study of T cells in localized non-small cell lung cancer. Study observations and caveats: Exceeding tumor, uninvolved adjacent lung had the highest T cell clonality. Appearing in adjacent lung were a median about 50 of the top 100 tumor clones. Longer survival (overall) was linked to higher T cell density in blood. Tumor samples were not multi-region, leaving intratumor heterogeneity unexcluded.

Libraries were prepared by immunoSEQ multiplex PCR; TCRdb keeps only in-frame clonotypes and omits some of them. The table includes about 20,000 clones, about nine tenths detected once. Germline V gene data show CDR1 as MNHEY and CDR2 as SVGAGI. The CDR3 is 15 residues long. V was trimmed by 0 bases and J by 7 bases, leaving 13 bases between them. Of note for this clone: Antigen unknown.

The sequence came from a man between 40 and 69 years old with stage II squamous cell lung carcinoma. This sample comprised PBMCs, obtained before any cancer treatment. J is TRBJ2-1 and V is TRBV6-5; the D gene is possibly TRBD1 (6 bases). In nucleotides, the CDR3 is TGTGCCAGCAGTTACTCTTACAGGGAGAGGAATGAGCAGTTCTTC. Its protein product is CASSYSYRERNEQFF.